The present entry profiles one T cell receptor beta chain with its context. Enrollment of patients from Seattle took place during active infection, with longitudinal follow-up. With 1 base clipped from V and 7 bases from J, the junction kept 4 bases outside the gene matches. The CDR3 consists of 14 residues. Germline loops: CDR1 SGHAT, CDR2 FQNNGV. This entry belongs to a study of blood T cell repertoires in COVID-19. Study processing details: For nucleated cells, counts were estimated from reference gene primer amplification. Using immunoSEQ multiplex PCR, the repertoire was profiled, and TCRdb retains in-frame clones only, with some absent. For V, J and clone size, that table is used; D and trimming come from the DNA. The profile shows under 250,000 clones, around 86% of them singletons.

The clonotype was recovered from a man aged 45-60 years with COVID-19, enrolled during active disease. Sample: peripheral blood. The chain combines TRBV11-2 with TRBJ1-5; TRBD1 matches at 7 bases. The CDR3 nucleotides read TGTGCCAGCAGCTTAGGATACAGGGGCCAGCCCCAGCATTTT. Translating it yields CASSLGYRGQPQHF.